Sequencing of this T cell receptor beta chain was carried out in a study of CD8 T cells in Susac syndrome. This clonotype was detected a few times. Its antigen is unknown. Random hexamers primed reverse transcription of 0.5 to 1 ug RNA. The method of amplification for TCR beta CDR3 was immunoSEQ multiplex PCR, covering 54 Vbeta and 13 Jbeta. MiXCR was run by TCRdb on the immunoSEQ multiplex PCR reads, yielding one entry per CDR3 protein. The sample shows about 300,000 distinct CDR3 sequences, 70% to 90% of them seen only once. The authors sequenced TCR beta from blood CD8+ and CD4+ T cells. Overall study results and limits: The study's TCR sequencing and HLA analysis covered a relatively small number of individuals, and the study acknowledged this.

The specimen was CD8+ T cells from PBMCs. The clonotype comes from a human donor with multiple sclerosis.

CDR3 nucleotides: TGTGCCAGCAGCTCCCGAGCGGGAGTGGTGCACAATGAGCAGTTCTTC. This codes for CASSSRAGVVHNEQFF. V usage is TRBV5-4 and J usage is TRBJ2-1; 8 bases line up with TRBD2. This CDR3 is built from 16 residues. V shed 3 bases and J 5 bases; nucleotides not matched to a gene: 10. From germline, CDR1 is SGHNT and CDR2 YYREEE (reference sequence).